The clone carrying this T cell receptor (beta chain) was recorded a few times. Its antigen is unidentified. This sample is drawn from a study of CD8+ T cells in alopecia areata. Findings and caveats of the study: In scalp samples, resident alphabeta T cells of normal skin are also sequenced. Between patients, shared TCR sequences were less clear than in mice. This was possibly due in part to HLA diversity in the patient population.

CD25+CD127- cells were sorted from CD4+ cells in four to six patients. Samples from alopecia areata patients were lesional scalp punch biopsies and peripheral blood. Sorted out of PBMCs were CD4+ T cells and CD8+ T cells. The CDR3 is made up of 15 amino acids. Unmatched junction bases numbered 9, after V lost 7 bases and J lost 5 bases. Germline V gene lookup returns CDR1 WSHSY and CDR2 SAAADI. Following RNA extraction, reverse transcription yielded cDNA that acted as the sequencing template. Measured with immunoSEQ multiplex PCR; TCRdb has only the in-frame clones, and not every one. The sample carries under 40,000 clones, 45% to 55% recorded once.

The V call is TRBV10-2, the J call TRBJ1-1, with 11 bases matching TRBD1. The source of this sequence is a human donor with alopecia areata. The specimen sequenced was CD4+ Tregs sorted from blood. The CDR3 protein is CASTVPGQGATEAFF. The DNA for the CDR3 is TGCGCCAGCACAGTACCAGGACAGGGGGCTACTGAAGCTTTCTTT.